A selection of T cell receptor beta chains follows, all from one sample in a study of early T cells in non-severe SARS-CoV-2 infection. MiXCR, run by TCRdb on the 5' RACE reads, gives a single entry per CDR3 protein. The data contain roughly 50,000 distinct CDR3 sequences, about a tenth of them singletons. Sequencing used whole blood. These TCRs come from an adult who was a healthcare worker with PCR-confirmed SARS-CoV-2 infection or an uninfected control (not recorded which). The CDR3 runs from the conserved cysteine through the conserved F or W. A D gene is named only where the DNA matches it firmly. The size of a clone is reported for some rows only, either as once, few or many, or as a class for expanded clones.

J: TRBJ2-5; size: .; D: TRBD1; V: TRBV19; DNA: TGTGCCAGTAGCCCCCAGGGGGCAGAGACCCAGTACTTC; CDR3: CASSPQGAETQYF
J: TRBJ2-5; size: few; D: TRBD2; V: TRBV5-6; DNA: TGTGCCAGCAGCTTGAATCTAGCGGGAGGGGAAGAGACCCAGTACTTC; CDR3: CASSLNLAGGEETQYF
J: TRBJ2-1; size: many; D: .; V: TRBV20-1; DNA: TGCAGTGCTAGGTCGGGTCCTAATGAGCAGTTCTTC; CDR3: CSARSGPNEQFF
J: TRBJ2-3; size: few; D: .; V: TRBV12-3/TRBV12-4; DNA: TGTGCCAGCAGTCCCGGGACTTCGTTAAGCACAGATACGCAGTATTTT; CDR3: CASSPGTSLSTDTQYF
J: TRBJ2-1; size: few; D: TRBD2; V: TRBV12-3/TRBV12-4; DNA: TGTGCCAGCAGTAGGACTAGCGGACTTCGAGATGAGCAGTTCTTC; CDR3: CASSRTSGLRDEQFF
J: TRBJ2-1; size: many; D: TRBD2; V: TRBV6-4; DNA: TGTGCCAGCAGTTCTAGGACTAGCGGGGCCTTAAATGAGCAGTTCTTC; CDR3: CASSSRTSGALNEQFF
J: TRBJ1-2; size: few; D: .; V: TRBV14; DNA: TGTGCCAGCAGCCAAGGTGACAGTCAAAACTATGGCTACACCTTC; CDR3: CASSQGDSQNYGYTF
J: TRBJ2-6; size: .; D: .; V: TRBV6-1; DNA: TGTGCCAGCAGTGAAACGGTAACTGGGGCCAACGTCCTGACTTTC; CDR3: CASSETVTGANVLTF
J: TRBJ1-2; size: many; D: .; V: TRBV7-2; DNA: TGTGCCAGCAGCTCCGGAAGCCGGGAGCGGGGCTACACCTTC; CDR3: CASSSGSRERGYTF
J: TRBJ2-4; size: many; D: .; V: TRBV12-3/TRBV12-4; DNA: TGTGCCAGCAGGGCGACAGTGGACATTCAGTACTTC; CDR3: CASRATVDIQYF
J: TRBJ2-7; size: .; D: .; V: TRBV12-3/TRBV12-4; DNA: TGTGCCAGCAGTTTAAGAATAATGCAGTACTTC; CDR3: CASSLRIMQYF
J: TRBJ2-1; size: many; D: TRBD1; V: TRBV11-3; DNA: TGTGCCAGCAGCTTAGGGGACAGACGACACTCCTACAATGAGCAGTTCTTC; CDR3: CASSLGDRRHSYNEQFF
J: TRBJ1-6; size: many; D: .; V: TRBV11-2; DNA: TGTGCCAGCAGCTTAGATTGGAAATCACCCCTCCACTTT; CDR3: CASSLDWKSPLHF
J: TRBJ1-5; size: many; D: TRBD1; V: TRBV4-1; DNA: TGCGCCAGCAGCCAAGGGCCCCTGACAGGGATCCAGCCCCAGCATTTT; CDR3: CASSQGPLTGIQPQHF
J: TRBJ2-1; size: few; D: .; V: TRBV6-2/TRBV6-3; DNA: TGTGCCAGCAGCTTCCTTAATGGGAGGAAGTTCTTC; CDR3: CASSFLNGRKFF
J: TRBJ2-7; size: many; D: TRBD2; V: TRBV7-9; DNA: TGTGCCAGCAGCCCAAGACTAGCACCCTACGAGCAGTACTTC; CDR3: CASSPRLAPYEQYF
J: TRBJ2-5; size: .; D: TRBD2; V: TRBV20-1; DNA: TGCAGTGCCCGACCTAGCGGGAGGACCAAAGAGACCCAGTACTTC; CDR3: CSARPSGRTKETQYF
J: TRBJ2-5; size: many; D: .; V: TRBV10-2; DNA: TGCGCCAGCAGCCCTAGCCTGGTAGAGACCCAGTACTTC; CDR3: CASSPSLVETQYF
J: TRBJ1-1; size: many; D: .; V: TRBV29-1; DNA: TGCAGCGCCGAACAGGTTTCTGGGAACACTGAAGCTTTCTTT; CDR3: CSAEQVSGNTEAFF
J: TRBJ1-4; size: .; D: .; V: TRBV19; DNA: TGTGCCAGTAGCCAACAGGGCTCTAATGAAAAACTGTTTTTT; CDR3: CASSQQGSNEKLFF
J: TRBJ2-1; size: .; D: .; V: TRBV5-1; DNA: TGCGCCAGCAGCAGTGACTCACGAGCGGCCTCCTACAATGAGCAGTTCTTC; CDR3: CASSSDSRAASYNEQFF
J: TRBJ1-4; size: many; D: .; V: TRBV4-2; DNA: TGTGCCAGCAGCCAAGATGGTGACGAAAAACTGTTTTTT; CDR3: CASSQDGDEKLFF
J: TRBJ2-1; size: few; D: .; V: TRBV2; DNA: TGTGCCAGCAGTACCCAAGGGACGTCGAATGAGCAGTTCTTC; CDR3: CASSTQGTSNEQFF
J: TRBJ2-7; size: many; D: TRBD2; V: TRBV20-1; DNA: TGCAGTGCTAGATTAAGCGGGAGGGCCTTGTACGAGCAGTACTTC; CDR3: CSARLSGRALYEQYF
J: TRBJ2-6; size: few; D: .; V: TRBV24-1; DNA: TGTGCCACCAGTTTGGACGGGGCCAACGTCCTGACTTTC; CDR3: CATSLDGANVLTF
J: TRBJ2-6; size: many; D: .; V: TRBV4-3; DNA: TGCGCCAGCAGCCAAGTGATTGGAGGGGCTCTTACGAGCGGGGCCAACGTCCTGACTTTC; CDR3: CASSQVIGGALTSGANVLTF
J: TRBJ1-5; size: many; D: TRBD1; V: TRBV28; DNA: TGTGCCAGCAGTTTTTCGGGACAGGGAAATCAGCCCCAGCATTTT; CDR3: CASSFSGQGNQPQHF
J: TRBJ1-2; size: .; D: .; V: TRBV3-1; DNA: TGTGCCAGCAGCCAAGACAGGGGTCTAGGATATGGCTACACCTTC; CDR3: CASSQDRGLGYGYTF
J: TRBJ1-2; size: .; D: TRBD1; V: TRBV18; DNA: TGTGCCAGCTCACCACCTCACAGGGGTCCGCGCGGCTACACCTTC; CDR3: CASSPPHRGPRGYTF
J: TRBJ2-7; size: few; D: .; V: TRBV5-1; DNA: TGCGCCAGCAGCGAGGGGGGCTACGGGGACTACGAGCAGTACTTC; CDR3: CASSEGGYGDYEQYF
J: TRBJ2-1; size: many; D: TRBD2; V: TRBV7-3; DNA: TGTGCCAGCAGCACACTAGCGGGATCATCGGATGAGCAGTTCTTC; CDR3: CASSTLAGSSDEQFF
J: TRBJ1-1; size: many; D: .; V: TRBV20-1; DNA: TGCAGTGCCGTACAGGTGATGAACACTGAAGCTTTCTTT; CDR3: CSAVQVMNTEAFF
J: TRBJ2-1; size: many; D: TRBD1; V: TRBV4-2; DNA: TGTGCCAGCAGCCAGGACAGGGGGGGCGCCTACAATGAGCAGTTCTTC; CDR3: CASSQDRGGAYNEQFF